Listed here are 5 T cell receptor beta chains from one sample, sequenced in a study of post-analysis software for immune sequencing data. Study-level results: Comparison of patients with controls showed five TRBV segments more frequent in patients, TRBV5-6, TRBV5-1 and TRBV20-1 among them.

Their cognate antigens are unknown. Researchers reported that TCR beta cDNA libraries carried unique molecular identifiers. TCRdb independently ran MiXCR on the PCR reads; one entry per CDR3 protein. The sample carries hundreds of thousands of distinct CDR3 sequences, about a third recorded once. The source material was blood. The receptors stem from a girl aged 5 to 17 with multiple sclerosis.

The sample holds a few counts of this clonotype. In DNA form, the CDR3 reads TGCAGCGTTCATAGCGGGGGGGCCGGTGAGACCCAGTACTTC. Its translation is CSVHSGGAGETQYF. V and J are TRBV29-1 and TRBJ2-5, with TRBD2 identical over 11 bases. CDR3 size: 14 residues. From germline, CDR1 is SQVTM and CDR2 ANQGSEA. J was trimmed by 5 bases and V by 5 bases; bases with no gene match: 7.

The CDR3: CSVGVRVADTQYF. As DNA, the CDR3 is TGCAGCGTTGGCGTCCGGGTGGCAGATACGCAGTATTTT. The chain recombines TRBV29-1 with TRBJ2-3; no firm D call. CDR1 SQVTM and CDR2 ANQGSEA come from the germline V gene. V was trimmed by 4 bases and J by 4 bases, leaving 12 bases between them. The CDR3 covers 13 residues.

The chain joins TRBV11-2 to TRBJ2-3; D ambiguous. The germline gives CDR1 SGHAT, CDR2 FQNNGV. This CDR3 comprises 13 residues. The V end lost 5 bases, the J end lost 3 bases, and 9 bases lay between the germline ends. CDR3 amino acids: CASSRAQTDTQYF. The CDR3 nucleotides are TGTGCCAGCAGCCGGGCTCAGACAGATACGCAGTATTTT.

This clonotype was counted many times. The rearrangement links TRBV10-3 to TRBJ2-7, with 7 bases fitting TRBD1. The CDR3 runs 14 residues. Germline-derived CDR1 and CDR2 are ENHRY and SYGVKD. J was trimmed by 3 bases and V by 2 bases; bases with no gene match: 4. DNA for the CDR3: TGTGCCATCAGTGAGCCAGGGACAGACTACGAGCAGTACTTC. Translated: CAISEPGTDYEQYF.

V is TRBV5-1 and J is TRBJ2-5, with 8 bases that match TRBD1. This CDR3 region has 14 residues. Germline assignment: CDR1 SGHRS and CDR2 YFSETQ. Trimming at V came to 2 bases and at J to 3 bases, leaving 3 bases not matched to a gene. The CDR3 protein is CASSFVGQEETQYF. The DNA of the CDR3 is TGCGCCAGCAGCTTCGTGGGACAGGAAGAGACCCAGTACTTC.